This T cell receptor beta chain was obtained from a study of blood T cells in healthy people across ages. This clonotype has only one observation. Its specificity is not known. Each donor had around 11 milliliters of peripheral blood drawn. CDR3 size: 16 residues. V lost 3 bases to trimming and J lost 8 bases, with 19 bases between them. Per the germline V gene, CDR1 is WNHNN and CDR2 is SYGVQD (reference sequence). Points from the study as a whole: Estimates of diversity drawn from one million T cells were considered underestimates.

The authors ran a second PCR of about 6 to 11 cycles using a sample-barcoded 5' primer and a J-beta primer mix. TCRdb used MiXCR to reprocess the 5' RACE reads, holding one entry per CDR3 protein. The data contain 660,000 or so distinct CDR3 sequences, roughly 53% of them singletons. The sequence came from a man aged 55 to 69 in good health. The genes are TRBV10-1 and TRBJ2-2; TRBD1 might be the D (7 bases). What was sequenced was blood. Here the CDR3 reads CASSDGRQGTPGELFF. CDR3 in DNA: TGCGCCAGCAGTGACGGGAGACAGGGTACACCAGGGGAGCTGTTTTTT.